The 19 T cell receptor beta chains presented below share a single source sample, sequenced in a study of blood T cells in healthy people across ages. A sample-barcoded 5' primer and a J-beta primer mix were used in a second PCR of about 7 to 12 cycles. TCRdb re-called the 5' RACE reads through MiXCR, storing one row per CDR3 protein. The sample lists roughly 1,100,000 distinct CDR3 sequences, almost 25% occurring once. These data were also filed under a second study, of T cells of mothers and their children.

Specimen: blood. These receptors were obtained from a girl aged 2 to 9 in good health.

The V and J genes are TRBV2 and TRBJ2-5, with D unresolved. Between the trimmed V and J ends, which lost 7 bases and 2 bases, there was a span of 11 bases. The CDR3 runs 13 residues. The germline V gene encodes CDR1 SNHLY and CDR2 FYNNEI. The CDR3 DNA reads as TGTGCCAGCATTCAGGAATATCAAGAGACCCAGTACTTC. It specifies CASIQEYQETQYF.

The rearrangement links TRBV7-9 to TRBJ2-1; D gene uncertain. Germline assignment: CDR1 SEHNR and CDR2 FQNEAQ (reference sequence). V was cut by 6 bases and J by 4 bases, with 16 bases left in between. This CDR3 is built from 15 residues. The CDR3 sequence is CASRELLRGYNEQFF. CDR3 sequence (DNA): TGTGCCAGCAGGGAACTCCTCCGAGGTTACAATGAGCAGTTCTTC.

V is TRBV29-1 and J is TRBJ2-7; no definite D call. V lost 1 base and J 3 bases, leaving 10 bases between the germline ends. The CDR3 has 13 amino acids. Germline CDR1 reads SQVTM; CDR2 reads ANQGSEA. The CDR3 loop is CSVEVGANYEQYF. The CDR3 DNA is TGCAGCGTTGAAGTCGGTGCTAACTACGAGCAGTACTTC.

The rearrangement links TRBV4-1 to TRBJ2-1; D is undetermined. The J call may be wrong; the DNA end is better matched by TRBJ2-7. This CDR3 region has 16 residues. Germline CDR1 is MGHRA and CDR2 is YSYEKL. The CDR3 is CASSQDLRNREYEQYF. The CDR3 nucleotides are TGCGCCAGCAGCCAAGATTTACGAAATAGGGAATACGAGCAGTACTTC.

Concerning this clonotype itself: A junction end diverges from the germline sequence, so it may reflect a read error. The chain uses TRBV20-1 and TRBJ1-2; D is possibly TRBD1 (5 bases). There are 16 residues in the CDR3. Germline V lookup: CDR1 DFQATT, CDR2 SNEGSKA (reference sequence). The CDR3 coding sequence is TGCAGTGCTAGAACCCATAGACGGGGGGAGGGATATGGCTGCACCTTC. It translates to CSARTHRRGEGYGCTF.

For the CDR3, the DNA is TGTGCCAACAAACCCTTGGGCCTCAGCGGGCGGGACTACGCGGGGCAGTATTTT. Residues: CANKPLGLSGRDYAGQYF. The chain carries TRBV7-6 and TRBJ2-3; 7 bases align to TRBD2. The junction had 30 bases not matched to a gene; V was cut back by 10 bases and J by 11 bases. CDR3 length: 18 residues. CDR1 is SGHVS and CDR2 is FNYEAQ in the germline V gene.

This clonotype was seen only a few times. CDR3 protein: CATSRLTMGDEQFF. The DNA for the CDR3 is TGTGCCACCAGCAGGCTTACCATGGGGGATGAGCAGTTCTTC. This chain joins TRBV15 and TRBJ2-1, with D perhaps given as TRBD1 or TRBD2 (5 bases each). The V end lost 3 bases, the J end lost 8 bases, and 14 bases lay between the germline ends. Germline assignment: CDR1 LNHNV and CDR2 YYDKDF (reference sequence). The CDR3 consists of 14 residues.

As to this clonotype: An end of the junction does not agree with germline; a read error may underlie this. The chain is built from TRBV7-8 and TRBJ2-5, with D hard to call. The CDR3 runs 14 residues. Germline lookup yields CDR1 SGHVS and CDR2 FQNEAQ. CDR3 in amino acids: CASSFIRIEETQHF. The CDR3 coding sequence is TGTGCCAGTAGCTTTATTAGAATCGAAGAGACCCAGCACTTC. The complete variable domain, with remaining parts taken from reference TRBV7-8 and TRBJ2-5, reads GAGVSQSPRYKVAKRGQDVALRCDPISGHVSLFWYQQALGQGPEFLTYFQNEAQLDKSGLPSDRFFAERPEGSVSTLKIQRTQQEDSAVYLCASSFIRIEETQHFGPGTRLLVL.

V and J are TRBV2 and TRBJ1-3; the D is unclear. The V gene lost 6 bases and the J gene lost 0 bases, with 12 bases spanning the gap. Germline CDR1 reads SNHLY; CDR2 reads FYNNEI. This CDR3 region has 15 residues. DNA for the CDR3: TGTGCCAGCAGGGCAGACGTTGGCTCTGGAAACACCATATATTTT. This encodes CASRADVGSGNTIYF.

This clonotype was counted ten times or more. The rearrangement links TRBV6-2 or TRBV6-3 to TRBJ2-5; D uncertain. The end of the DNA is better explained by TRBJ2-1, so the J call may be wrong. This CDR3 region has 11 residues. CDR1 is MNHEY and CDR2 is SVGEGT in the germline V gene. The CDR3 sequence: CASSYSTEQFF. The DNA of the CDR3 is TGTGCCAGCAGTTACTCAACTGAGCAGTTCTTC.

A few counts support this clonotype. The chain employs TRBV12-5 and TRBJ2-7; D gene unclear. Looked up from germline, CDR1 is LGHNT and CDR2 is FRNRAP. Trimming took off 1 base at V and 2 bases at J, with 9 bases between the two ends. The CDR3 extends over 14 amino acids. CDR3 region: CASGLGVTTYEQYF. The DNA of the CDR3 is TGTGCTAGTGGTTTGGGGGTCACGACCTACGAGCAGTACTTC.

V is TRBV3-1 and J is TRBJ1-2; D remains unclear. V shed 5 bases and J shed 8 bases, with 24 bases lying between them. In germline, CDR1 is LGHDT, CDR2 YNNKEL (reference sequence). The CDR3 spans 16 residues. As DNA, the CDR3 is TGTGCCAGCAGCGAATCCCTTAACCTCGGGCTTGACGGCTACACCTTC. Its translation is CASSESLNLGLDGYTF.

This clonotype was picked up a small number of times. The rearrangement joins TRBV7-9 to TRBJ1-4, with 9 bases identical to TRBD1. Germline V gives CDR1 SEHNR, CDR2 FQNEAQ (reference sequence). V lost 5 bases to trimming and J lost 3 bases; unmatched junction nucleotides: 7. CDR3 size: 16 residues. The CDR3 bases are TGTGCCAGCAGCGGGGACAGGGCGGTAGCTAATGAAAAACTGTTTTTT. It translates to CASSGDRAVANEKLFF. The full variable domain, with the rest looked up from reference TRBV7-9 and TRBJ1-4, is DTGVSQNPRHKITKRGQNVTFRCDPISEHNRLYWYRQTLGQGPEFLTYFQNEAQLEKSRLLSDRFSAERPKGSFSTLEIQRTEQGDSAMYLCASSGDRAVANEKLFFGSGTQLSVL.

With respect to this clonotype: One end of the junction varies from germline; a read error may be responsible. The V and J genes are TRBV6-6 and TRBJ2-7; maybe TRBD1 (6 bases). CDR1 and CDR2 from the germline V gene are MNHNY and SVGAGI (reference sequence). The CDR3 is made up of 13 amino acids. The CDR3 loop is CASIQGFSYEQYF. CDR3 coding DNA: TGCGCCAGCATTCAGGGGTTTAGCTACGAGCAGTACTTC.

In this sample, this clonotype turned up a few times. The gene calls are TRBV5-6 and TRBJ1-1, with 11 bases identical to TRBD1. Trimming removed 4 bases from V and 5 bases from J; junction bases left unmatched: 7. Germline V gives CDR1 SGHDT, CDR2 YYEEEE. The CDR3 has 15 residues. The DNA of the CDR3 is TGTGCCAGCAGCCCGGACAGGGGGCTTGGGACTGAAGCTTTCTTT. This sequence encodes CASSPDRGLGTEAFF.

This clonotype was found a few times. V gene TRBV7-2 combines with J gene TRBJ2-3, with D possibly matching TRBD1 (5 bases). This CDR3 is 14 amino acids long. Trimming took off 3 bases at V and 2 bases at J, with 9 bases between the two ends. In germline, CDR1 is SGHTA, CDR2 FQGNSA. This CDR3 reads CASSFRQNTDTQYF. The CDR3 coding sequence is TGTGCCAGCAGCTTTCGACAGAACACAGATACGCAGTATTTT.

The V gene is TRBV11-2, the J gene TRBJ2-7; D uncertain. V lost 5 bases and J lost 2, with 7 bases in between. This CDR3 comprises 12 residues. Germline CDR1 reads SGHAT; CDR2 reads FQNNGV. The CDR3 DNA follows: TGTGCCAGCAGCCGTCCAGCCTACGAGCAGTACTTC. Its translation is CASSRPAYEQYF.

This chain links TRBV29-1 with TRBJ1-1; no clear D. V shed 2 bases and J shed 6 bases, with 10 bases lying between them. The germline gives CDR1 SQVTM, CDR2 ANQGSEA. CDR3 length: 12 residues. The CDR3, as DNA: TGCAGCGTTGAATCGCCGGCGGCTGAAGCTTTCTTT. Its protein is CSVESPAAEAFF.

This chain joins TRBV20-1 and TRBJ1-2; D unresolved. The ends were cut back, 3 bases at V and 2 bases at J, with 13 bases in the middle. The CDR3 contains 14 residues. From germline, CDR1 is DFQATT and CDR2 SNEGSKA (reference sequence). Written as DNA, the CDR3 is TGCAGTGCTAGTCGCCCCGACGTCAACTATGGCTACACCTTC. Amino acids: CSASRPDVNYGYTF.